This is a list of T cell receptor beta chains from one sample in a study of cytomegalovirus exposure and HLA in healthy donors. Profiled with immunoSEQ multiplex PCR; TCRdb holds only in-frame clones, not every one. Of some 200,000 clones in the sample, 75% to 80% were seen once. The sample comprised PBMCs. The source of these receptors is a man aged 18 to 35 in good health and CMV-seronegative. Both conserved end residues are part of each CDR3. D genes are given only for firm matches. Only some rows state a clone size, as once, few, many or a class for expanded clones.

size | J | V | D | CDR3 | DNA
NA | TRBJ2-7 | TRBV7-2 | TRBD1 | CASSLVTGGQYEQYF | TGTGCCAGCAGCTTAGTTACAGGGGGCCAATACGAGCAGTACTTC
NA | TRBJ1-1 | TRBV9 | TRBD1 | CASSVAVESRGQTEAFF | TGTGCCAGCAGCGTAGCCGTGGAGTCCAGGGGGCAAACTGAAGCTTTCTTT
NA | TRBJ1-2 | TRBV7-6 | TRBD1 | CASSPRGGTGDGYTF | TGTGCCAGCAGCCCTCGAGGCGGGACAGGGGATGGCTACACCTTC
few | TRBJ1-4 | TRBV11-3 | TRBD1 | CASSLGYRGRLEKLFF | TGTGCCAGCAGCTTAGGCTACAGGGGCCGATTAGAAAAACTGTTTTTT
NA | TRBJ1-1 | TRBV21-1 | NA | CASSKNLVCEAFF | TGTGCCAGCAGCAAAAATCTCGTCTGTGAAGCTTTCTTT
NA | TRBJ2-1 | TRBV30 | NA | CAWSVGGLYNEQFF | TGTGCCTGGAGTGTGGGGGGGCTCTACAATGAGCAGTTCTTC
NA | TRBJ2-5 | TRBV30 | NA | CAWSVDWGEETQYF | TGTGCCTGGAGTGTAGACTGGGGAGAAGAGACCCAGTACTTC
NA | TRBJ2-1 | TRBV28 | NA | CASNQITSGGLNNEQFF | TGTGCCAGCAACCAAATCACATCAGGAGGGTTAAACAATGAGCAGTTCTTC
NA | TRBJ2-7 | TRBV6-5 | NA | CASSLRGDATYEQYF | TGTGCCAGCAGTCTAAGAGGTGACGCTACCTACGAGCAGTACTTC
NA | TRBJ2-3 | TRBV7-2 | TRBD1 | CASSPPGQGGTDTQYF | TGTGCCAGCAGCCCACCGGGACAGGGTGGAACAGATACGCAGTATTTT
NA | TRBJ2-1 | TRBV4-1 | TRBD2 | CASSQELAGFYNEQFF | TGCGCCAGCAGCCAAGAACTAGCGGGGTTTTATAATGAGCAGTTCTTC
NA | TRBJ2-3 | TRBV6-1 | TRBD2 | CASSDGRASSLTDTQYF | TGTGCCAGCAGTGACGGGAGGGCTTCTTCCCTCACAGATACGCAGTATTTT
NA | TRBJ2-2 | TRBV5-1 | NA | CASSLVSRTGELFF | TGCGCCAGCAGCTTGGTTAGCCGGACCGGGGAGCTGTTTTTT
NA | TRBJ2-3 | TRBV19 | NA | CASSIWAGSEGTDTQYF | TGTGCCAGTAGTATATGGGCAGGTTCCGAAGGCACAGATACGCAGTATTTT
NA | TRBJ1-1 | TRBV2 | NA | CASATGGAVEAFF | TGTGCCAGCGCCACGGGGGGGGCTGTTGAAGCTTTCTTT
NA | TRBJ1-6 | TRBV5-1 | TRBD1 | CASSTDGQEDSPLHF | TGCGCCAGCAGCACCGACGGACAGGAAGATTCACCCCTCCACTTT
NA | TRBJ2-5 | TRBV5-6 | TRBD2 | CASSPISYRLAGVRETQYF | TGTGCCAGCAGCCCAATCTCTTACCGACTAGCGGGGGTACGAGAGACCCAGTACTTC
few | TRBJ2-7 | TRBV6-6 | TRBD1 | CASRTGQNSYEQYF | TGTGCCAGTCGGACAGGCCAAAACTCCTACGAGCAGTACTTC
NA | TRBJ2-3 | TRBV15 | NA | CATNPGLASDTQYF | TGTGCCACCAACCCCGGTCTAGCCTCAGATACGCAGTATTTT
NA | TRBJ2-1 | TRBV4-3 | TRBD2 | CASSQTSLGAGGYNEQFF | TGCGCCAGCAGCCAAACTTCCCTCGGCGCGGGGGGCTACAATGAGCAGTTCTTC
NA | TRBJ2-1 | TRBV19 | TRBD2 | CASSMGGLAGGRGGYNEQFF | TGTGCCAGTAGTATGGGAGGACTAGCGGGAGGGCGGGGGGGCTACAATGAGCAGTTCTTC
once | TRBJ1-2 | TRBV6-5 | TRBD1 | CASSKQDRFYGYTF | TGTGCCAGCAGTAAGCAGGACAGGTTCTATGGCTACACCTTC
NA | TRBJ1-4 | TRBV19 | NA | CASSIATQGNEKLFF | TGTGCCAGTAGTATAGCGACCCAGGGGAATGAAAAACTGTTTTTT